This paragraph covers one TCR beta chain sequence. Its antigen is not known. The germline CDR1 and CDR2 sequences are MDHEN and SYDVKM. There are 13 residues in the CDR3. Trimming took 3 bases from V and 2 from J; bases not matched to a gene: 1. The sample is drawn from a study of cytomegalovirus exposure and HLA in healthy donors. Turning to the study itself: For the approximately 400 genotyped donors, over 80% fell within the Caucasian-associated ancestry cluster. Study-level results: Later analysis associated a missense DCLRE1C variant with TCR beta V- and J-gene trimming. For most subjects, TCR beta sequences were reported to predict HLA-A and HLA-B alleles with accuracy.

Primers for the PCR totalled 60 Vbeta and 13 Jbeta. Only in-frame clones appear in the TCRdb table, and some are missing; sequencing was by immunoSEQ multiplex PCR. This sample has 90,000 to 120,000 clones; around 78% occur once, and the top ten carry roughly 8.2%. The chain uses TRBV28 and TRBJ2-7; 7 bases are a match to TRBD1. The sample comprised PBMCs. The receptor comes from a man aged 25 to 45 in good health and CMV-seronegative. CDR3: CASSFQGAYEQYF. CDR3 coding DNA: TGTGCCAGCAGTTTTCAGGGGGCCTACGAGCAGTACTTC.